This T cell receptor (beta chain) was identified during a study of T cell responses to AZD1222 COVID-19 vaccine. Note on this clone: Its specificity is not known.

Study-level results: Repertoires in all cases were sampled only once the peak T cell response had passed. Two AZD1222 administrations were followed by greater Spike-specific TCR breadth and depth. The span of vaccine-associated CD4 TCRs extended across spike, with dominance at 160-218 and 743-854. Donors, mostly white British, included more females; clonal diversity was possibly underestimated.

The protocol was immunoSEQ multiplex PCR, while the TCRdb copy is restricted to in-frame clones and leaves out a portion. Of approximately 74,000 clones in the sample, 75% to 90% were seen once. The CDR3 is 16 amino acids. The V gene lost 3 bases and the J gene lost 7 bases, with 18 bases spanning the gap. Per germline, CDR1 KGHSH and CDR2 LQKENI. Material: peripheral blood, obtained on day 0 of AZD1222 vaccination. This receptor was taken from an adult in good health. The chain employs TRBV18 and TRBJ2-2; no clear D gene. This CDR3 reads CASSPPRGPNIGELFF. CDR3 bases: TGTGCCAGCTCACCTCCGCGTGGGCCGAATATCGGGGAGCTGTTTTTT.